One sample yielded the 26 T cell receptor beta chains listed below, sequenced in a study of T cells after yellow fever vaccination. TCRdb passed the 5' RACE reads through MiXCR, listing each CDR3 protein once. The sample carries about 230,000 distinct CDR3 sequences, approximately 6.7% recorded once. Here the sequenced sample was CD4+ T cells sorted from PBMCs, taken on the day of the yellow fever booster vaccination. These receptors were taken from a man aged 30 to 39 who received the YFV17D yellow fever vaccine.

This clonotype was seen only a few times. This chain links TRBV14 with TRBJ2-5; 7 bases match TRBD2. V trimming: 4 bases; J trimming: 5 bases; junction bases outside the gene matches: 13. This CDR3 comprises 16 residues. The germline gives CDR1 SGHDN, CDR2 FVKESK. CDR3 loop: CASSRSGIALGETQYF. DNA of the CDR3: TGTGCCAGCAGCCGAAGCGGGATTGCCCTAGGGGAGACCCAGTACTTC.

V is TRBV24-1 and J is TRBJ2-3; D unresolved. Per germline, CDR1 KGHDR and CDR2 SFDVKD. V dropped 0 bases and J dropped 6 bases, with 12 bases sitting between them. The CDR3 is made up of 15 amino acids. CDR3 nucleotide sequence: TGTGCCACCAGTGATTTGGGGCGTACAGCGGATACGCAGTATTTT. As protein: CATSDLGRTADTQYF.

In its sample, this clonotype was seen many times. The chain uses TRBV12-3 or TRBV12-4 and TRBJ2-3; 10 nucleotides agree with TRBD2. Trimming took 1 base from V and 7 from J; bases not matched to a gene: 5. This CDR3 region has 15 residues. CDR3 DNA: TGTGCCAGCAGTTTAGACAGGACTAGCGGAAATACGCAGTATTTT. Amino acids: CASSLDRTSGNTQYF.

This clonotype was counted only a few times. The rearrangement links TRBV10-3 to TRBJ2-3; TRBD1 matches 8 bases. J lost 5 bases, V lost 4 bases, and 8 bases had no gene match. CDR1 ENHRY and CDR2 SYGVKD come from the germline V gene. CDR3 length: 15 residues. The CDR3 region is CAISGTTGGKDTQYF. The CDR3 DNA follows: TGTGCCATCAGTGGGACCACAGGGGGTAAAGATACGCAGTATTTT.

The V gene is TRBV5-6, the J gene TRBJ2-7, with 9 bases fitting TRBD1. Germline CDR1 is SGHDT and CDR2 is YYEEEE. This CDR3 spans 14 amino acids. V was pared by 8 bases and J by 1 base, with 7 bases of the junction left unmatched. The CDR3 nucleotides read TGTGCCAGTTCGACAGGGGGAGAGTCCTACGAGCAGTACTTC. Its translation is CASSTGGESYEQYF.

This clonotype has a handful of counts. The chain combines TRBV6-1 with TRBJ2-1; no clear D. This CDR3 has 12 residues. CDR1 is MNHNS, CDR2 SASEGT, per germline. V lost 8 bases, J lost 9 bases, and 14 bases lay in between. The CDR3 reads CASWAWMSEQFF. The CDR3 coding sequence is TGTGCCAGCTGGGCCTGGATGAGTGAGCAGTTCTTC.

The chain is built from TRBV7-2 and TRBJ2-1; 9 bases fit TRBD2. From germline, CDR1 is SGHTA and CDR2 FQGNSA. This CDR3 is built from 15 residues. V shed 0 bases, J shed 7 bases, and the junction held 4 bases outside the gene matches. The CDR3 nucleotides are TGTGCCAGCAGCTTAGCCGGACTAGCGAGTAATGAGCAGTTCTTC. It translates to CASSLAGLASNEQFF.

This clonotype was counted at least ten times. This rearrangement joins TRBV7-2 to TRBJ2-7; 12 bases agree with TRBD2. After removal of 0 bases from V and 4 bases from J, the junction contained 1 base not matched to a gene. The germline gives CDR1 SGHTA, CDR2 FQGNSA. The CDR3 runs 15 residues. In DNA form, the CDR3 reads TGTGCCAGCAGCTTAGCGGGGACTAGCGGGTACGAGCAGTACTTC. Translation gives CASSLAGTSGYEQYF.

This clonotype was recorded many times. The genes are TRBV4-3 and TRBJ2-1; 8 bases agree with TRBD1. This CDR3 spans 15 amino acids. Looked up from germline, CDR1 is LGHNA and CDR2 is YSLEER. The V gene end was trimmed by 4 bases and the J gene end by 3 bases; junction bases not matched to a gene: 5. The CDR3 spells CASSPADRDYNEQFF. CDR3 DNA: TGCGCCAGCAGCCCAGCGGACAGGGACTACAATGAGCAGTTCTTC.

V usage is TRBV19 and J usage is TRBJ2-2; D might be TRBD2 (5 bases). V shed 6 bases and J shed 1 base, with 18 bases lying between them. CDR1 and CDR2 (germline): LNHDA, SQIVND (reference sequence). There are 17 residues in the CDR3. CDR3 in amino acids: CASRFPLAAGNTGELFF. DNA of the CDR3: TGTGCCAGTAGATTCCCTCTGGCGGCGGGGAACACCGGGGAGCTGTTTTTT.

There are many counts of this clonotype. The chain is built from TRBV20-1 and TRBJ2-5; D possibly corresponds to TRBD2 (6 bases). In germline, CDR1 is DFQATT, CDR2 SNEGSKA (reference sequence). The ends were cut back, 3 bases at V and 2 bases at J, with 13 bases in the middle. The CDR3 runs to 14 residues. The CDR3 loop reads CSARNAGSQETQYF. DNA for the CDR3: TGCAGTGCTAGGAACGCGGGAAGTCAAGAGACCCAGTACTTC.

This clonotype was detected only a few times. The rearrangement links TRBV20-1 to TRBJ2-3, with 12 bases matching TRBD2. The CDR3 runs to 14 residues. The germline CDR1 and CDR2 sequences are DFQATT and SNEGSKA (reference sequence). V gave up 7 bases and J gave up 3 bases; unmatched junction bases: 5. The CDR3 bases are TGCAGTGTCTCGACTAGCGGGAGAACAGATACGCAGTATTTT. This sequence encodes CSVSTSGRTDTQYF.

This clonotype was observed many times. The rearrangement uses TRBV4-3 and TRBJ2-3, with D possibly TRBD2 on 5 matching bases. The germline CDR1 and CDR2 sequences are LGHNA and YSLEER. Trimming took 4 bases from V and 3 from J, leaving 14 bases between them. The CDR3 consists of 15 residues. The CDR3 spells CASSLREGMTDTQYF. CDR3 nucleotide sequence: TGCGCCAGCAGCCTTAGAGAGGGTATGACAGATACGCAGTATTTT.

In its sample, this clonotype was seen a few times. This sequence joins TRBV5-1 and TRBJ1-1; D is undetermined. The CDR3 runs to 15 residues. V lost 0 bases and J lost 4, with 13 bases in between. CDR1 is SGHRS, CDR2 YFSETQ, per germline. CDR3 DNA: TGCGCCAGCAGCTTGGGCGGGGTGCTGGGCACTGAAGCTTTCTTT. It translates to CASSLGGVLGTEAFF.

The CDR3 loop reads CSAHRGGPGANVLTF. As DNA, the CDR3 is TGCAGTGCCCACAGGGGGGGGCCTGGGGCCAACGTCCTGACTTTC. The chain recombines TRBV20-1 with TRBJ2-6; maybe TRBD1 (8 bases). The CDR3 contains 15 residues. CDR1 DFQATT and CDR2 SNEGSKA come from the germline V gene (reference sequence). Trimming pared 6 bases from V and 2 bases from J, leaving 14 bases between.

V and J are TRBV27 and TRBJ2-7; 8 positions match TRBD2. Germline lookup yields CDR1 MNHEY and CDR2 SMNVEV (reference sequence). This CDR3 is built from 14 residues. The V segment lost 6 bases and the J segment 5 bases; nucleotides outside the gene matches: 9. The CDR3 nucleotides read TGTGCCAGCAGGGGAAGCGGGAGAACGAACGAGCAGTACTTC. Translating gives CASRGSGRTNEQYF.

This clonotype was detected many times. This chain links TRBV7-2 with TRBJ1-6; D gene ambiguous. Germline V gene lookup returns CDR1 SGHTA and CDR2 FQGNSA. Deletions cut 7 bases from V and 10 bases from J, with 11 bases between. The CDR3 loop spans 12 amino acids. The CDR3 nucleotides are TGTGCCAGCAACCAAGGCCGGTCACCCCTCCACTTT. Residues: CASNQGRSPLHF.

In its sample, this clonotype was seen many times. The chain combines TRBV5-1 with TRBJ2-3; 10 nucleotides agree with TRBD1. Unmatched junction bases numbered 4, after V lost 1 base and J lost 2 bases. CDR1 is SGHRS and CDR2 is YFSETQ in the germline V gene. The CDR3 runs to 16 residues. CDR3 nucleotide sequence: TGCGCCAGCAGCTTGTTAGGGACAGGGGACACAGATACGCAGTATTTT. The encoded protein is CASSLLGTGDTDTQYF. The variable domain in full, with the rest retrieved from reference TRBV5-1 and TRBJ2-3, is KAGVTQTPRYLIKTRGQQVTLSCSPISGHRSVSWYQQTPGQGLQFLFEYFSETQRNKGNFPGRFSGRQFSNSRSEMNVSTLELGDSALYLCASSLLGTGDTDTQYFGPGTRLTVL.

This clonotype was detected only a few times. The chain combines TRBV20-1 with TRBJ1-1; the match to TRBD1 covers 8 bases. The CDR3 has 14 amino acids. V trimming: 6 bases; J trimming: 4 bases; junction bases outside the gene matches: 10. Germline CDR1 reads DFQATT; CDR2 reads SNEGSKA (reference sequence). This CDR3 is CSAQSGGGGTEAFF. CDR3 DNA: TGCAGTGCCCAATCAGGGGGCGGCGGCACTGAAGCTTTCTTT.

A few counts support this clonotype. The rearrangement links TRBV11-2 to TRBJ2-5, with D possibly TRBD1 on 6 matching bases. The CDR3 contains 16 residues. V lost 1 base to trimming and J lost 4 bases, with 16 bases between them. CDR1 and CDR2 (germline): SGHAT, FQNNGV. The CDR3: CASSLVYRVLGETQYF. CDR3 sequence (DNA): TGTGCCAGCAGCTTAGTTTACAGGGTCCTGGGAGAGACCCAGTACTTC.

This clonotype was counted a few times. This chain connects TRBV18 to TRBJ2-6; D remains unclear. The CDR3 loop spans 18 amino acids. V lost 3 bases and J 0 bases, leaving 15 bases between the germline ends. Germline V gene sequence: CDR1 KGHSH, CDR2 LQKENI. For the CDR3, the DNA is TGTGCCAGCTCACCTGGGCGAGGAGAGAGCTCTGGGGCCAACGTCCTGACTTTC. Translation: CASSPGRGESSGANVLTF.

This chain links TRBV7-2 with TRBJ2-3; 9 bases fit TRBD1. V was clipped by 4 bases and J by 3 bases; unmatched bases: 5. This CDR3 spans 15 amino acids. CDR1 SGHTA and CDR2 FQGNSA come from the germline V gene. CDR3 nucleotides: TGTGCCAGCAGCTGGGGACAGGGAGGAACAGATACGCAGTATTTT. As protein: CASSWGQGGTDTQYF.

This clonotype was seen at least ten times. V gene TRBV9 combines with J gene TRBJ2-7; weak D call: TRBD1 (6 bases). Trimming cost V 0 bases and J 9 bases, with 16 bases left between them. Germline CDR1 is SGDLS and CDR2 is YYNGEE. This CDR3 is 14 amino acids long. CDR3 DNA: TGTGCCAGCAGCGTAGGTCCAGGGGCCTCGGGGCAGTACTTC. This gives the protein CASSVGPGASGQYF.

This clonotype was seen ten or more times. The chain combines TRBV6-2 or TRBV6-3 with TRBJ2-1; D possibly uses TRBD1 or TRBD2 (6 bases each). CDR3 length: 18 amino acids. V lost 2 bases to trimming and J lost 2 bases, with 19 bases between them. Germline V lookup: CDR1 MNHEY, CDR2 SVGEGT. CDR3 DNA: TGTGCCAGCAGTTACCTAGGGGGAGGCACTTCTGCCTACAATGAGCAGTTCTTC. Its translation is CASSYLGGGTSAYNEQFF.

This clonotype was picked up a small number of times. The chain carries TRBV27 and TRBJ2-3; 10 bases match TRBD2. This CDR3 is 17 amino acids long. The junction had 8 bases not matched to a gene; V was cut back by 4 bases and J by 1 base. The V gene's germline CDR1 is MNHEY and CDR2 SMNVEV (reference sequence). The CDR3 sequence: CASSSFPGTSGTDTQYF. CDR3 DNA: TGTGCCAGCAGTTCATTTCCCGGGACTAGCGGCACAGATACGCAGTATTTT.

This clonotype showed up just a few times. The rearrangement uses TRBV9 and TRBJ1-5; D is unresolved. Germline CDR1 is SGDLS and CDR2 is YYNGEE. V lost 0 bases and J lost 7, with 11 bases in between. This CDR3 is 14 amino acids long. DNA of the CDR3: TGTGCCAGCAGCGTAGGAGAGACGGTACAGCCCCAGCATTTT. As protein: CASSVGETVQPQHF.